These 29 T cell receptor beta chains originate from one sample sequenced in a study of cytomegalovirus exposure and HLA in healthy donors. Vbeta (60) and Jbeta (13) primers were used in the PCR. Assay used: immunoSEQ multiplex PCR; TCRdb lists only in-frame clones, some missing. The data contain some 150,000 clones, roughly 80% of them singletons. The material sequenced was PBMCs. These receptors came from a male donor in good health and CMV-seronegative.

The chain employs TRBV18 and TRBJ1-2; D perhaps matches TRBD1 (5 bases). Trimming cost V 3 bases and J 0 bases, with 8 bases left between them. Germline V gene lookup returns CDR1 KGHSH and CDR2 LQKENI. This CDR3 has 14 residues. CDR3: CASSPETANYGYTF. Here the CDR3 DNA reads TGTGCCAGCTCACCTGAGACAGCTAACTATGGCTACACCTTC.

V is TRBV19 and J is TRBJ2-2, with 9 nucleotides matching TRBD2. This CDR3 region has 16 residues. Trimming took 2 bases from V and 10 from J; bases not matched to a gene: 11. The germline V gene encodes CDR1 LNHDA and CDR2 SQIVND (reference sequence). CDR3 nucleotide sequence: TGTGCCAGTAGTATATATGCGGGAGGGCCACCGAAGGAGCTGTTTTTT. This sequence encodes CASSIYAGGPPKELFF.

The V and J genes are TRBV6-1 and TRBJ1-6, with D uncertain. CDR1 MNHNS and CDR2 SASEGT come from the germline V gene. Trimming removed 6 bases from V and 5 bases from J, with 14 bases in between. The CDR3 length is 15 residues. In nucleotides, the CDR3 is TGTGCCAGCAGGCGGGAGGGCGCCGATAATTCACCCCTCCACTTT. It is translated as CASRREGADNSPLHF.

V and J are TRBV27 and TRBJ2-7, with D possibly being TRBD1 (5 bases). V lost 3 bases, J lost 3 bases, and 15 bases lay in between. The CDR3 totals 15 residues. Per germline, CDR1 MNHEY and CDR2 SMNVEV (reference sequence). CDR3 protein: CASSFRDSVGYEQYF. CDR3 in DNA: TGTGCCAGCAGTTTTCGTGACAGCGTGGGCTACGAGCAGTACTTC.

CDR3 residues: CASSFVRTGELFF. For the CDR3, the DNA is TGTGCCAGCAGCTTTGTGAGAACCGGGGAGCTGTTTTTT. The chain links TRBV7-3 to TRBJ2-2; no clear D gene. CDR3 length: 13 residues. Trimming removed 3 bases from V and 5 bases from J, with 7 bases in between. CDR1 is SGHTA, CDR2 FQGTGA, per germline.

This clone came up a few times. This rearrangement joins TRBV11-2 to TRBJ1-2; TRBD1 might be the D (6 bases). Trimming cost V 5 bases and J 10 bases, with 14 bases left between them. Germline lookup yields CDR1 SGHAT and CDR2 FQNNGV. This CDR3 spans 12 amino acids. The CDR3 sequence is CASSPPSGVYTF. Here the CDR3 DNA reads TGTGCCAGCAGCCCCCCCTCAGGGGTCTACACCTTC. The entire variable domain, with the rest obtained from reference TRBV11-2 and TRBJ1-2, is as follows: EAGVAQSPRYKIIEKRQSVAFWCNPISGHATLYWYQQILGQGPKLLIQFQNNGVVDDSQLPKDRFSAERLKGVDSTLKIQPAKLEDSAVYLCASSPPSGVYTFGSGTRLTVV.

The rearrangement joins TRBV27 to TRBJ1-1; maybe TRBD1 (6 bases). The ends were cut back, 0 bases at V and 1 base at J, with 12 bases in the middle. The CDR3 is 16 amino acids. CDR1 is MNHEY and CDR2 is SMNVEV in the germline V gene (reference sequence). The CDR3 DNA follows: TGTGCCAGCAGTTTATCACCGGACAGTGAGAACACTGAAGCTTTCTTT. Translation gives CASSLSPDSENTEAFF.

The chain employs TRBV6-1 and TRBJ2-5, with 7 bases matching TRBD1. This CDR3 spans 15 amino acids. Germline V gene data show CDR1 as MNHNS and CDR2 as SASEGT. V shed 7 bases, J shed 1 base, and the junction held 9 bases outside the gene matches. The CDR3 sequence: CASTRSTGTQETQYF. The CDR3, as DNA: TGTGCCAGCACCAGGTCGACAGGGACCCAAGAGACCCAGTACTTC.

This chain connects TRBV6-1 to TRBJ2-1, with D perhaps matching TRBD2 (6 bases). The CDR3 is 14 amino acids. Germline loops: CDR1 MNHNS, CDR2 SASEGT. Trimming took off 4 bases at V and 6 bases at J, with 13 bases between the two ends. DNA for the CDR3: TGTGCCAGCAGTGTGTTCGGGGGAGGCAATGAGCAGTTCTTC. It is translated as CASSVFGGGNEQFF.

The chain joins TRBV4-3 to TRBJ1-3; D gene unclear. V lost 0 bases to trimming and J lost 0 bases, with 12 bases between them. The CDR3 runs to 17 residues. CDR1 and CDR2 from the germline V gene are LGHNA and YSLEER. CDR3 amino acids: CASSQEYSVISGNTIYF. CDR3 coding DNA: TGCGCCAGCAGCCAAGAGTATTCAGTCATCTCTGGAAACACCATATATTTT.

This sequence joins TRBV28 and TRBJ2-5, with 7 bases matching TRBD1. V lost 4 bases to trimming and J lost 2 bases; unmatched junction nucleotides: 10. The CDR3 consists of 16 residues. Germline-derived CDR1 and CDR2 are MDHEN and SYDVKM. CDR3 sequence: CASSSPTAGGQETQYF. The CDR3 nucleotides are TGTGCCAGCAGTTCCCCGACCGCAGGGGGACAAGAGACCCAGTACTTC.

The CDR3 is CASSPGQGGNQPQHF. As DNA, the CDR3 is TGTGCCAGCAGCCCGGGACAGGGAGGCAATCAGCCCCAGCATTTT. The chain joins TRBV7-8 to TRBJ1-5; 9 nucleotides align to TRBD1. Germline loops: CDR1 SGHVS, CDR2 FQNEAQ. The CDR3 totals 15 residues. V lost 5 bases, J lost 2 bases, and 4 bases stayed unmatched.

This clone was seen at least ten times. The chain joins TRBV6-4 to TRBJ2-7; 7 nucleotides line up with TRBD2. V was clipped by 3 bases and J by 0 bases; unmatched bases: 2. The CDR3 covers 14 residues. Germline V gives CDR1 MRHNA, CDR2 SNTAGT. CDR3 in DNA: TGTGCCAGCAGTGAAGTAGCGGGCTCCTACGAGCAGTACTTC. This sequence encodes CASSEVAGSYEQYF.

This chain joins TRBV6-5 and TRBJ2-7; a possible D gene is TRBD1 (5 bases). There are 15 residues in the CDR3. V gave up 0 bases and J gave up 3 bases, with 12 bases separating them. CDR1 is MNHEY and CDR2 is SVGAGI in the germline V gene. The CDR3 nucleotides are TGTGCCAGCAGTTACTCGGGTGACAGAATCTACGAGCAGTACTTC. Amino acids: CASSYSGDRIYEQYF.

This clone showed up just a few times. V and J are TRBV25-1 and TRBJ2-7, with D possibly matching TRBD2 (6 bases). Germline V lookup: CDR1 MGHDK, CDR2 SYGVNS. Deletions cut 2 bases from V and 7 bases from J, with 18 bases between. The CDR3 is 15 residues long. CDR3 sequence reads: CASSEDRPGRGEQYF. The DNA of the CDR3 is TGTGCCAGCAGTGAAGATAGACCGGGCCGGGGGGAGCAGTACTTC.

V and J are TRBV27 and TRBJ1-4, with 7 bases fitting TRBD1. The V gene's germline CDR1 is MNHEY and CDR2 SMNVEV (reference sequence). Unmatched junction bases numbered 20, after V lost 5 bases and J lost 8 bases. The CDR3 contains 18 residues. The CDR3 sequence: CASSHTKKNRGRVEKLFF. CDR3 sequence (DNA): TGTGCCAGCAGTCATACAAAAAAAAACAGGGGACGGGTGGAAAAACTGTTTTTT.

This clone was counted between two and nine times. This chain uses TRBV28 with TRBJ1-4; 10 bases align to TRBD1. Germline V gives CDR1 MDHEN, CDR2 SYDVKM. This CDR3 contains 17 residues. The junction had 9 bases not matched to a gene; V was cut back by 6 bases and J by 2 bases. CDR3 coding DNA: TGTGCCAGCAGCCCCCCGGGACAGGGGAAGACTAATGAAAAACTGTTTTTT. As protein: CASSPPGQGKTNEKLFF.

The chain links TRBV5-4 to TRBJ2-3; TRBD1 is a possible D gene (6 bases). CDR1 is SGHNT and CDR2 is YYREEE in the germline V gene (reference sequence). V dropped 4 bases and J dropped 0 bases, with 15 bases sitting between them. The CDR3 consists of 16 residues. CDR3 nucleotide sequence: TGTGCCAGCAGCAAAGGACAGACAGCTAGCACAGATACGCAGTATTTT. Protein sequence: CASSKGQTASTDTQYF.

This chain connects TRBV7-3 to TRBJ2-5, with D tentatively TRBD2 (5 bases). Trimming stripped 2 bases from V and 5 bases from J, with 12 bases between. The CDR3 sequence is 14 residues long. Germline V lookup: CDR1 SGHTA, CDR2 FQGTGA. CDR3 nucleotides: TGTGCCAGCAGCTTAGGCGGGTCTCAGGAGACCCAGTACTTC. It encodes CASSLGGSQETQYF.

The chain uses TRBV6-5 and TRBJ2-5; 9 bases fit TRBD2. This CDR3 spans 15 amino acids. Germline V gene data show CDR1 as MNHEY and CDR2 as SVGAGI. V shed 6 bases, J shed 4 bases, and the junction held 9 bases outside the gene matches. The CDR3 nucleotides are TGTGCCAGCAGCTCCGTGCTAGCGGGGTTAGAGACCCAGTACTTC. Residues: CASSSVLAGLETQYF.

The chain couples TRBV7-9 to TRBJ2-1, with 10 nucleotides matching TRBD1. The CDR3 runs to 15 residues. CDR1 is SEHNR, CDR2 FQNEAQ, per germline (reference sequence). The junction had 7 bases not matched to a gene; V was cut back by 9 bases and J by 2 bases. The CDR3 loop is CASSSGTGAYNEQFF. The DNA for the CDR3 is TGTGCCAGTTCTAGTGGGACAGGGGCCTACAATGAGCAGTTCTTC. Using reference TRBV7-9 and TRBJ2-1 for the parts outside the CDR3, the full variable domain is DTGVSQNPRHKITKRGQNVTFRCDPISEHNRLYWYRQTLGQGPEFLTYFQNEAQLEKSRLLSDRFSAERPKGSFSTLEIQRTEQGDSAMYLCASSSGTGAYNEQFFGPGTRLTVL.

The V gene is TRBV7-2, the J gene TRBJ2-6, with no clear D. This CDR3 spans 15 amino acids. Germline CDR1 and CDR2: SGHTA and FQGNSA. V was cut by 1 base and J by 0 bases, with 4 bases left in between. CDR3 bases: TGTGCCAGCAGCTTAGACGGCTCTGGGGCCAACGTCCTGACTTTC. Its protein product is CASSLDGSGANVLTF.

This chain uses TRBV7-8 with TRBJ2-7, with 10 bases matching TRBD1. This CDR3 comprises 21 residues. The ends lost 4 bases at V and 4 bases at J; junction bases unmatched: 25. Per germline, CDR1 SGHVS and CDR2 FQNEAQ. The CDR3 region is CASSYSSWGGQGFVPPYEQYF. The DNA of the CDR3 is TGTGCCAGCAGCTACTCATCGTGGGGGGGACAGGGGTTCGTACCTCCTTACGAGCAGTACTTC.

The gene calls are TRBV5-5 and TRBJ1-6; 11 bases agree with TRBD1. The length of the CDR3 is 17 residues. Looked up from germline, CDR1 is SGHKS and CDR2 is YYEKEE (reference sequence). The V segment lost 4 bases and the J segment 7 bases; nucleotides outside the gene matches: 10. Here the CDR3 DNA reads TGTGCCAGCAGCGCGGCTCCGGGACAGGGGGGAAATTCACCCCTCCACTTT. Amino acids: CASSAAPGQGGNSPLHF. Looking up the rest from reference TRBV5-5 and TRBJ1-6 gives the full variable domain: DAGVTQSPTHLIKTRGQQVTLRCSPISGHKSVSWYQQVLGQGPQFIFQYYEKEERGRGNFPDRFSARQFPNYSSELNVNALLLGDSALYLCASSAAPGQGGNSPLHFGNGTRLTVT.

This CDR3 is CASSPGEGYTDTQYF. The CDR3 region has the DNA TGTGCCAGCAGCCCCGGGGAGGGATACACAGATACGCAGTATTTT. The V gene is TRBV7-2, the J gene TRBJ2-3; TRBD2 matches 7 bases. The length of the CDR3 is 15 residues. Germline CDR1 and CDR2: SGHTA and FQGNSA. J was trimmed by 2 bases and V by 5 bases; bases with no gene match: 7.

This clone was recorded only once. The J gene is TRBJ1-3, the V gene TRBV18; 12 bases agree with TRBD1. With 5 bases clipped from V and 2 bases from J, the junction kept 1 base outside the gene matches. The V gene's germline CDR1 is KGHSH and CDR2 LQKENI. CDR3 length equals 15 residues. CDR3 sequence (DNA): TGTGCCAGCTCAGGGACAGGGGGCACTGGAAACACCATATATTTT. Protein sequence: CASSGTGGTGNTIYF.

The chain carries TRBV28 and TRBJ2-5; D is unresolved. V was pared by 5 bases and J by 5 bases, with 18 bases between. This CDR3 is 15 amino acids long. Germline V CDR1 and CDR2: MDHEN, SYDVKM. CDR3 in DNA: TGTGCCAGCAGTGCTAGAGACTTCGGGTGGGAGACCCAGTACTTC. Its translation is CASSARDFGWETQYF.

The gene calls are TRBV7-2 and TRBJ1-3; no firm D call. Germline values: CDR1 SGHTA, CDR2 FQGNSA. The V and J ends lost 5 bases and 4 bases respectively, with 9 bases between them. This CDR3 spans 13 amino acids. The CDR3 region is CASSPNQGNTIYF. The CDR3 region has the DNA TGTGCCAGCAGCCCCAATCAAGGAAACACCATATATTTT.

The chain employs TRBV18 and TRBJ2-3; D call uncertain. Deletions cut 5 bases from V and 2 bases from J, with 8 bases between. Germline V CDR1 and CDR2: KGHSH, LQKENI. CDR3 length: 13 amino acids. CDR3 loop: CASSAVFTDTQYF. The CDR3 DNA follows: TGTGCCAGCTCAGCGGTCTTCACAGATACGCAGTATTTT.